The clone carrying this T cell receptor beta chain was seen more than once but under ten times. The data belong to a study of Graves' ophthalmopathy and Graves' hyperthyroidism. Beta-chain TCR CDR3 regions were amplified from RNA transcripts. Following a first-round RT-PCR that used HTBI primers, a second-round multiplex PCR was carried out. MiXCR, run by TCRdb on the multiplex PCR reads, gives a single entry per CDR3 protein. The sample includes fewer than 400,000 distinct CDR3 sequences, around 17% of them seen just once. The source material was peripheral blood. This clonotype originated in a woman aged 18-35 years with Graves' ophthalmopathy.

CDR3 loop: CASTEMGRGYTF. As DNA, the CDR3 is TGTGCCAGCACCGAAATGGGTCGAGGCTACACCTTC. The V gene is TRBV6-2 or TRBV6-3, the J gene TRBJ1-2; D ambiguous. CDR1 and CDR2 from the germline V gene are MNHEY and SVGEGT. This CDR3 contains 12 residues. V was trimmed by 7 bases and J by 8 bases, leaving 14 bases between them.